The clone carrying this TCR beta chain has just one count. The data were taken from a study of blood T cell repertoires in COVID-19. As for the study in general: The United States, Italy and Spain were the sources of the acute and convalescent COVID-19 samples. PBMCs, B-cell-depleted T cells, or T cells were the source of the cDNA or gDNA that made up the material.

Repertoires were generated with immunoSEQ multiplex PCR, while TCRdb's copy carries only in-frame clones and drops some. The sample records around 270,000 clones, about 85% being singletons. The sequence derives from a human donor with COVID-19, enrolled during active disease. The donor label of this sample is uncertain. Sequencing was carried out using peripheral blood.

CDR3 in DNA: TGTGCCAGCAGGCAGGAAACGGACTCCTACGAGCAGTACTTC. Translation gives CASRQETDSYEQYF. V usage is TRBV2 and J usage is TRBJ2-7; D is unresolved. CDR1 is SNHLY, CDR2 FYNNEI, per germline. The CDR3 runs to 14 residues. Trimming stripped 6 bases from V and 0 bases from J, with 12 bases between.